Shown below are 29 T cell receptor beta chains from a single sample sequenced in a study of blood T cell repertoires in COVID-19. The data were produced by immunoSEQ multiplex PCR, yet TCRdb's version contains in-frame clones alone and is incomplete. The table includes approximately 210,000 clones, around 90% detected once. Sequencing was performed on PBMCs or T cells enriched from blood (not recorded which). The receptors shown here come from a woman aged 18-29 years who had recovered from COVID-19.

V gene TRBV19 combines with J gene TRBJ2-7; TRBD2 aligns across 12 bases. The CDR3 is 15 amino acids. CDR1 is LNHDA and CDR2 is SQIVND in the germline V gene (reference sequence). V was clipped by 5 bases and J by 5 bases; unmatched bases: 7. CDR3 residues: CASSDGLAGSHEQYF. The CDR3, as DNA: TGTGCCAGTAGTGACGGACTAGCGGGGTCCCACGAGCAGTACTTC.

The rearrangement joins TRBV3-1 (or the pseudogene TRBV3-2) to TRBJ1-6; D unclear. Trimming left V 2 bases short and J 11 bases short, with 10 bases between. The CDR3 extends over 13 amino acids. CDR1 is LGHDT and CDR2 is YNNKEL in the germline V gene (reference sequence). The DNA of the CDR3 is TGTGCCAGCAGCCAATCGGGGTTGACACCCCTCCACTTT. This gives the protein CASSQSGLTPLHF.

V usage is TRBV7-8 and J usage is TRBJ1-2, with unresolved D. Per the germline V gene, CDR1 is SGHVS and CDR2 is FQNEAQ. The V gene lost 2 bases and the J gene lost 0 bases, with 7 bases spanning the gap. The CDR3 has 14 residues. The CDR3 protein is CASSLSFSNYGYTF. CDR3 in DNA: TGTGCCAGCAGCTTAAGCTTCTCTAACTATGGCTACACCTTC.

This clone showed up just a few times. The rearrangement joins TRBV28 to TRBJ1-2; D call uncertain. The CDR3 extends over 15 amino acids. Germline CDR1 MDHEN, CDR2 SYDVKM. Trimming shortened V by 2 bases and J by 4 bases, and 14 bases separated the two germline ends. CDR3 sequence (DNA): TGTGCCAGCAGTTTAGTCTCCGGGGTGGGCTATGGCTACACCTTC. It encodes CASSLVSGVGYGYTF.

The chain recombines TRBV3-1 (or the pseudogene TRBV3-2) with TRBJ1-2, with 7 nucleotides matching TRBD1. The CDR3 has 15 residues. Germline V CDR1 and CDR2: LGHDT, YNNKEL (reference sequence). V trimming: 7 bases; J trimming: 5 bases; junction bases outside the gene matches: 13. As DNA, the CDR3 is TGTGCCAGCACCCCTGGGAACAGGGGAGGATATGGCTACACCTTC. Its protein is CASTPGNRGGYGYTF.

Comments on this clone: Other DNA sequences in the same sample also yield this CDR3. The chain carries TRBV6-5 and TRBJ1-5; unclear D gene. The CDR3 extends over 13 amino acids. CDR1 and CDR2 (germline): MNHEY, SVGAGI. The V end was cut by 2 bases, the J end by 4 bases, with 6 bases between. DNA for the CDR3: TGTGCCAGCAGTTACCGGAGTAATCAGCCCCAGCATTTT. Amino acid sequence: CASSYRSNQPQHF.

The CDR3 DNA reads as TGTGCCAGCAGTGGAGCCGACAGGGGGCGCAGGGAAGCTTTCTTT. Translating it yields CASSGADRGRREAFF. The chain is built from TRBV25-1 and TRBJ1-1; TRBD1 matches at 10 bases. Germline V gene lookup returns CDR1 MGHDK and CDR2 SYGVNS. J was trimmed by 8 bases and V by 4 bases; bases with no gene match: 10. This CDR3 contains 15 residues.

The chain recombines TRBV27 with TRBJ1-1; D might be TRBD1 (6 bases). This CDR3 has 15 residues. Germline lookup yields CDR1 MNHEY and CDR2 SMNVEV (reference sequence). V was shortened by 4 bases and J by 0 bases, with 12 bases between the two germline ends. The chain's CDR3 is CASSSYQGLNTEAFF. As DNA, the CDR3 is TGTGCCAGCAGTTCCTATCAGGGGCTGAACACTGAAGCTTTCTTT.

This clone was seen just once. The chain uses TRBV4-1 and TRBJ1-5; D not resolved. V was clipped by 1 base and J by 1 base, with 14 bases between them. The CDR3 length is 17 residues. Germline CDR1 is MGHRA and CDR2 is YSYEKL. In DNA form, the CDR3 reads TGCGCCAGCAGCCAAGGGATCGGGGTTGTGAGCAATCAGCCCCAGCATTTT. Translation gives CASSQGIGVVSNQPQHF.

V is TRBV4-1 and J is TRBJ2-2; D remains ambiguous. CDR3 length: 11 residues. Trimming removed 6 bases from V and 4 bases from J, with 3 bases in between. Germline CDR1 MGHRA, CDR2 YSYEKL. CDR3 bases: TGCGCCAGCAGTCGCACCGGGGAGCTGTTTTTT. This translates into CASSRTGELFF.

The chain links TRBV7-3 to TRBJ2-3; D remains unclear. Germline V gene data show CDR1 as SGHTA and CDR2 as FQGTGA. The CDR3 sequence is 13 residues long. V lost 5 bases and J 4 bases, leaving 10 bases between the germline ends. CDR3 DNA sequence: TGTGCCAGCAGCCGTGGAGAGGCAGATACGCAGTATTTT. Translating gives CASSRGEADTQYF. The full variable domain, with the rest looked up from reference TRBV7-3 and TRBJ2-3, is GAGVSQTPSNKVTEKGKYVELRCDPISGHTALYWYRQSLGQGPEFLIYFQGTGAADDSGLPNDRFFAVRPEGSVSTLKIQRTERGDSAVYLCASSRGEADTQYFGPGTRLTVL.

For the CDR3, the DNA is TGCAGCGTTGCAGGACTGCTAATAGAGACCCAGTACTTC. Translation: CSVAGLLIETQYF. V and J are TRBV29-1 and TRBJ2-5; weak D call: TRBD2 (5 bases). The CDR3 totals 13 residues. CDR1 is SQVTM and CDR2 is ANQGSEA in the germline V gene. V was trimmed by 4 bases and J by 4 bases, leaving 13 bases between them.

J is TRBJ2-1 and V is TRBV12-3 or TRBV12-4; D gene unclear. V shed 10 bases and J shed 0 bases, with 10 bases lying between them. This CDR3 has 13 amino acids. The CDR3 coding sequence is TGTGCCACCGCGACTTACTCCTACAATGAGCAGTTCTTC. Translation: CATATYSYNEQFF.

This clone showed up many times. The chain recombines TRBV19 with TRBJ1-6, with 9 bases fitting TRBD1. This CDR3 has 16 amino acids. Looked up from germline, CDR1 is LNHDA and CDR2 is SQIVND (reference sequence). With V trimmed by 1 base and J by 7 bases, 5 bases remained unmatched. In DNA, the CDR3 is TGTGCCAGTAGTATAGGGTACGGACAGGGGAATTCACCCCTCCACTTT. Encoded protein: CASSIGYGQGNSPLHF.

The rearrangement joins TRBV10-3 to TRBJ1-2, with D perhaps matching TRBD1 (5 bases). The CDR3 length is 14 residues. V lost 0 bases to trimming and J lost 3 bases, with 8 bases between them. The germline V gene encodes CDR1 ENHRY and CDR2 SYGVKD. CDR3 sequence reads: CAISESTAYYGYTF. The DNA for the CDR3 is TGTGCCATCAGTGAGTCGACAGCTTACTATGGCTACACCTTC.

This chain uses TRBV4-1 with TRBJ2-1, with 9 bases aligning to TRBD2. Looked up from germline, CDR1 is MGHRA and CDR2 is YSYEKL. Losses at the gene ends were 4 bases for V and 7 bases for J; bases not matched to a gene: 14. This CDR3 has 17 amino acids. CDR3 protein: CASSPYSPAGGLNEQFF. In DNA, the CDR3 is TGCGCCAGCAGCCCGTATTCGCCCGCGGGGGGGCTAAATGAGCAGTTCTTC.

This clone was seen more than once but under ten times. The V and J genes are TRBV6-1 and TRBJ2-1; TRBD2 matches at 15 bases. After removal of 0 bases from V and 7 bases from J, the junction contained 4 bases not matched to a gene. The CDR3 loop spans 17 amino acids. Germline CDR1 reads MNHNS; CDR2 reads SASEGT. The CDR3 reads CASSEAHGTSGGNEQFF. For the CDR3, the DNA is TGTGCCAGCAGTGAAGCGCACGGGACTAGCGGGGGGAATGAGCAGTTCTTC.

This clone was seen more than once but under ten times. The chain employs TRBV6-5 and TRBJ2-7; perhaps TRBD2 as D (5 bases). The V and J ends lost 8 bases and 3 bases respectively, with 14 bases between them. Germline V lookup: CDR1 MNHEY, CDR2 SVGAGI. The CDR3 length is 13 residues. Here the CDR3 reads CASLKAGLYEQYF. The CDR3 DNA sequence: TGTGCCAGCCTGAAAGCAGGACTCTACGAGCAGTACTTC.

V and J are TRBV27 and TRBJ1-5; D is ambiguous. V lost 2 bases and J 3 bases, leaving 8 bases between the germline ends. The CDR3 is 14 amino acids. The germline gives CDR1 MNHEY, CDR2 SMNVEV (reference sequence). CDR3 sequence: CASSLQVTNQPQHF. As DNA, the CDR3 is TGTGCCAGCAGTTTACAGGTAACCAATCAGCCCCAGCATTTT.

The chain carries TRBV2 and TRBJ2-7, with 8 bases that match TRBD2. The CDR3 has 14 residues. Losses at the gene ends were 6 bases for V and 2 bases for J; bases not matched to a gene: 6. CDR1 and CDR2 from the germline V gene are SNHLY and FYNNEI. CDR3 coding DNA: TGTGCCAGCAGGCCGGGACTAGTCCCCTACGAGCAGTACTTC. Translation gives CASRPGLVPYEQYF.

V and J are TRBV28 and TRBJ1-1; no clear D. The germline CDR1 and CDR2 sequences are MDHEN and SYDVKM. This CDR3 contains 13 residues. Trimming removed 5 bases from V and 4 bases from J, with 11 bases in between. CDR3 bases: TGTGCCAGCAGTCTGGGGAGGAGCACTGAAGCTTTCTTT. Protein sequence: CASSLGRSTEAFF.

For the CDR3, the DNA is TGTGCCAGCAGCCCCTCTCTATTTTATGGCTACACCTTC. Translation gives CASSPSLFYGYTF. The rearrangement uses TRBV3-1 (or the pseudogene TRBV3-2) and TRBJ1-2; no firm D call. Trimming took off 4 bases at V and 5 bases at J, with 11 bases between the two ends. Germline CDR1 is LGHDT and CDR2 is YNNKEL (reference sequence). The length of the CDR3 is 13 residues.

The rearrangement uses TRBV5-5 and TRBJ1-1; 9 bases are a match to TRBD1. The CDR3 runs 15 residues. The V segment lost 4 bases and the J segment 1 base; nucleotides outside the gene matches: 5. Germline loops: CDR1 SGHKS, CDR2 YYEKEE (reference sequence). As DNA, the CDR3 is TGTGCCAGCAGCGCAGACAGGGGGAAGAACACTGAAGCTTTCTTT. As protein: CASSADRGKNTEAFF.

This clone was seen a handful of times. This rearrangement joins TRBV30 to TRBJ2-2, with D tentatively TRBD1 (5 bases). The V gene lost 3 bases and the J gene lost 5 bases, with 7 bases spanning the gap. The length of the CDR3 is 12 residues. Looked up from germline, CDR1 is GTSNPN and CDR2 is SVGIG (reference sequence). CDR3 loop: CAWSRVTGELFF. Here the CDR3 DNA reads TGTGCCTGGAGCAGGGTGACCGGGGAGCTGTTTTTT.

The rearrangement joins TRBV7-9 to TRBJ1-1, with D maybe TRBD1 (6 bases). This CDR3 is 14 amino acids long. V was clipped by 4 bases and J by 4 bases, with 13 bases between them. CDR1 is SEHNR and CDR2 is FQNEAQ in the germline V gene (reference sequence). As DNA, the CDR3 is TGTGCCAGCAGCTCCTCGCAGGGGATCACTGAAGCTTTCTTT. This sequence encodes CASSSSQGITEAFF.

The V and J genes are TRBV5-4 and TRBJ2-5; 11 nucleotides agree with TRBD2. J gave up 5 bases and V 4 bases, and 10 bases lay outside the gene matches. The CDR3 runs 16 residues. Germline loops: CDR1 SGHNT, CDR2 YYREEE (reference sequence). CDR3 DNA sequence: TGTGCCAGCAGCCCGCGGGCTAGCGGGGGGCGGGAGACCCAGTACTTC. It yields the protein CASSPRASGGRETQYF.

This sequence joins TRBV28 and TRBJ1-2, with TRBD1 identical over 8 bases. J lost 1 base, V lost 3 bases, and 4 bases had no gene match. Germline V CDR1 and CDR2: MDHEN, SYDVKM. The CDR3 has 15 amino acids. The CDR3 is CASSFLTGVNYGYTF. Here the CDR3 DNA reads TGTGCCAGCAGTTTCCTGACAGGGGTTAACTATGGCTACACCTTC.

V usage is TRBV18 and J usage is TRBJ2-3, with TRBD1 matching 8 bases. The CDR3 is made up of 17 amino acids. With 0 bases clipped from V and 1 base from J, the junction kept 6 bases outside the gene matches. The V gene's germline CDR1 is KGHSH and CDR2 LQKENI. The CDR3 loop is CASSPPNRGSGTDTQYF. The CDR3, as DNA: TGTGCCAGCTCACCACCGAACAGGGGGAGCGGCACAGATACGCAGTATTTT. The whole variable domain, remainder taken from reference TRBV18 and TRBJ2-3, is NAGVMQNPRHLVRRRGQEARLRCSPMKGHSHVYWYRQLPEEGLKFMVYLQKENIIDESGMPKERFSAEFPKEGPSILRIQQVVRGDSAAYFCASSPPNRGSGTDTQYFGPGTRLTVL.

The genes are TRBV19 and TRBJ1-6, with D tentatively TRBD1 (5 bases). Germline CDR1 and CDR2: LNHDA and SQIVND (reference sequence). CDR3 length: 18 amino acids. Trimming removed 5 bases at V and 7 bases at J, with 24 bases between. Written as DNA, the CDR3 is TGTGCCAGTAGTCCTCAAAAGCCGGGACTCCAAACCAATTCACCCCTCCACTTT. Its protein is CASSPQKPGLQTNSPLHF.